The 20 T cell receptor beta chains reported below all come from one sample, sequenced in a study of blood T cell repertoires in COVID-19. Some clones are missing from TCRdb's copy, which holds only in-frame ones; the method was immunoSEQ multiplex PCR. The sample includes about 250,000 clones, about 88% of them seen just once. The sample was PBMCs or T cells enriched from blood (not recorded which). The receptors derive from a woman aged 45 to 65 who had recovered from COVID-19.

The rearrangement uses TRBV5-6 and TRBJ1-1, with a weak D call TRBD1 (5 bases). V lost 6 bases and J lost 1, with 13 bases in between. The CDR3 spans 14 residues. Germline assignment: CDR1 SGHDT and CDR2 YYEEEE. The CDR3 region is CASIPGLGNTEAFF. CDR3 coding DNA: TGTGCCAGCATCCCAGGGTTGGGGAACACTGAAGCTTTCTTT.

The V call is TRBV4-1, the J call TRBJ1-2, with D possibly being TRBD1 (5 bases). V dropped 5 bases and J dropped 11 bases, with 18 bases sitting between them. Germline values: CDR1 MGHRA, CDR2 YSYEKL. This CDR3 comprises 13 residues. CDR3 loop: CASSERPGSRYTF. The CDR3 region has the DNA TGCGCCAGCAGCGAACGGCCAGGGTCCCGTTACACCTTC.

This clone occurred once. The chain combines TRBV7-2 with TRBJ1-1, with 8 nucleotides matching TRBD1. CDR3 length: 15 residues. The V gene end was trimmed by 4 bases and the J gene end by 6 bases; junction bases not matched to a gene: 10. Germline V gene sequence: CDR1 SGHTA, CDR2 FQGNSA. CDR3 amino acids: CASSYRDRRFAEAFF. Here the CDR3 DNA reads TGTGCCAGCAGCTACCGGGACAGGCGCTTCGCTGAAGCTTTCTTT.

The V call is TRBV3-1 (or the pseudogene TRBV3-2), the J call TRBJ2-7; 10 nucleotides agree with TRBD1. Germline loops: CDR1 LGHDT, CDR2 YNNKEL (reference sequence). This CDR3 comprises 15 residues. V lost 4 bases to trimming and J lost 6 bases; unmatched junction nucleotides: 9. The CDR3 nucleotides are TGTGCCAGCAGCCCGCGACAGGGGGCGCTTCCCGAGCAGTACTTC. Translating it yields CASSPRQGALPEQYF.

This rearrangement joins TRBV5-1 to TRBJ1-1; 9 bases are shared with TRBD1. The CDR3 covers 14 residues. V lost 4 bases and J lost 4; bases outside the gene matches: 5. Germline CDR1 and CDR2: SGHRS and YFSETQ. The CDR3 protein is CASSPRQGVTEAFF. Written as DNA, the CDR3 is TGCGCCAGCAGCCCGAGACAGGGGGTCACTGAAGCTTTCTTT.

The chain combines TRBV5-8 with TRBJ2-1; 7 nucleotides line up with TRBD2. With 2 bases clipped from V and 6 bases from J, the junction kept 5 bases outside the gene matches. From germline, CDR1 is SGHTS and CDR2 YDEGEE. The CDR3 extends over 14 amino acids. The CDR3 loop is CASSFGGSRNEQFF. The CDR3 region has the DNA TGTGCCAGCAGCTTCGGGGGGTCCCGCAATGAGCAGTTCTTC.

The chain uses TRBV5-1 and TRBJ1-1; D call uncertain. CDR1 SGHRS and CDR2 YFSETQ come from the germline V gene. This CDR3 contains 15 residues. The germline V and J ends were trimmed by 1 base and 0 bases, with 10 bases remaining between them. This chain's CDR3 is CASSLSGSLNTEAFF. Written as DNA, the CDR3 is TGCGCCAGCAGCTTGAGCGGCAGCCTGAACACTGAAGCTTTCTTT.

The chain uses TRBV19 and TRBJ1-5; 9 bases are a match to TRBD1. V lost 6 bases, J lost 5 bases, and 2 bases stayed unmatched. The germline gives CDR1 LNHDA, CDR2 SQIVND (reference sequence). CDR3 size: 13 residues. CDR3 protein: CASRGQGHQPQHF. The DNA for the CDR3 is TGTGCCAGTAGAGGACAGGGGCATCAGCCCCAGCATTTT.

The V and J genes are TRBV7-9 and TRBJ1-5, with 9 bases identical to TRBD1. The CDR3 runs to 15 residues. V lost 5 bases, J lost 6 bases, and 8 bases stayed unmatched. Per germline, CDR1 SEHNR and CDR2 FQNEAQ (reference sequence). The chain's CDR3 is CASSAGQGHTQPQHF. The CDR3 DNA reads TGTGCCAGCAGCGCGGGACAGGGACACACTCAGCCCCAGCATTTT.

This clone was counted many times. The identical CDR3 is also encoded by other nucleotide sequences in the sample. The chain links TRBV7-2 to TRBJ1-5; no definite D call. Deletions cut 3 bases from V and 0 bases from J, with 9 bases between. The CDR3 covers 15 residues. The germline gives CDR1 SGHTA, CDR2 FQGNSA. The CDR3 sequence is CASSLYGDSNQPQHF. In nucleotides, the CDR3 is TGTGCCAGCAGCTTGTACGGGGATAGCAATCAGCCCCAGCATTTT. Supplemented by reference TRBV7-2 and TRBJ1-5, the full variable domain reads GAGVSQSPSNKVTEKGKDVELRCDPISGHTALYWYRQSLGQGLEFLIYFQGNSAPDKSGLPSDRFSAERTGGSVSTLTIQRTQQEDSAVYLCASSLYGDSNQPQHFGDGTRLSIL.

The genes are TRBV5-4 and TRBJ2-2; 9 bases match TRBD1. Germline loops: CDR1 SGHNT, CDR2 YYREEE (reference sequence). The CDR3 has 16 residues. Trimming at V came to 4 bases and at J to 5 bases, leaving 9 bases not matched to a gene. The CDR3, as DNA: TGTGCCAGCAGCGTTTGGACAGGGGTTCGGACCGGGGAGCTGTTTTTT. As protein: CASSVWTGVRTGELFF.

This clone has a handful of counts. The CDR3 sequence: CASSRGQPQHF. The CDR3 nucleotides read TGTGCCAGCAGCCGGGGGCAGCCCCAGCATTTT. The J gene is TRBJ1-5, the V gene TRBV2; D perhaps matches TRBD1 (5 bases). The CDR3 has 11 residues. Trimming pared 6 bases from V and 7 bases from J, leaving 7 bases between. The V gene's germline CDR1 is SNHLY and CDR2 FYNNEI.

This chain connects TRBV28 to TRBJ1-3; D is unresolved. The CDR3 is made up of 14 amino acids. Germline V lookup: CDR1 MDHEN, CDR2 SYDVKM. Trimming pared 7 bases from V and 6 bases from J, leaving 16 bases between. CDR3 region: CASIPGSVENTIYF. CDR3 nucleotide sequence: TGTGCCAGCATCCCAGGATCAGTCGAAAACACCATATATTTT.

V usage is TRBV2 and J usage is TRBJ1-5; 9 nucleotides line up with TRBD1. This CDR3 has 15 residues. Germline loops: CDR1 SNHLY, CDR2 FYNNEI. The J segment lost 1 base and the V segment lost 6 bases, leaving 4 bases of the junction unmatched. CDR3 nucleotide sequence: TGTGCCAGCAGGGGACAGGGATCCAGCAATCAGCCCCAGCATTTT. Amino acids: CASRGQGSSNQPQHF.

This clone appeared a single time. The V gene is TRBV12-3 or TRBV12-4, the J gene TRBJ2-1; 7 positions match TRBD2. The CDR3 covers 12 residues. The J segment lost 8 bases and the V segment lost 6 bases, leaving 4 bases of the junction unmatched. The CDR3 DNA reads as TGTGCCAGCAGAACTAGCGTCCATGAGCAGTTCTTC. This sequence encodes CASRTSVHEQFF.

V gene TRBV18 combines with J gene TRBJ1-2, with unresolved D. CDR1 KGHSH and CDR2 LQKENI come from the germline V gene. The CDR3 covers 11 residues. Trimming left V 5 bases short and J 8 bases short, with 9 bases between. The CDR3 is CASSAQEGYTF. CDR3 coding DNA: TGTGCCAGCTCAGCACAAGAGGGCTACACCTTC.

The chain carries TRBV30 and TRBJ1-6; no clear D gene. V was shortened by 0 bases and J by 8 bases, with 11 bases between the two germline ends. Germline CDR1 GTSNPN, CDR2 SVGIG (reference sequence). CDR3 length: 14 amino acids. CDR3: CAWSVRHSDSPLHF. The CDR3 region has the DNA TGTGCCTGGAGTGTACGTCACAGTGATTCACCCCTCCACTTT.

This rearrangement joins TRBV6-5 to TRBJ2-7; D might be TRBD1 (6 bases). Between the trimmed V and J ends, which lost 2 bases and 3 bases, there was a span of 11 bases. The CDR3 extends over 14 amino acids. Germline assignment: CDR1 MNHEY and CDR2 SVGAGI. Here the CDR3 DNA reads TGTGCCAGCAGTTACCCCACGGGACACTACGAGCAGTACTTC. It specifies CASSYPTGHYEQYF.

The CDR3: CASSYSGGQGIYGYTF. The CDR3 DNA follows: TGTGCCAGCAGTTATAGTGGGGGACAGGGGATCTATGGCTACACCTTC. The gene calls are TRBV6-5 and TRBJ1-2; 10 bases fit TRBD1. CDR1 MNHEY and CDR2 SVGAGI come from the germline V gene. V dropped 3 bases and J dropped 4; count of bases not matched to a gene: 8. The CDR3 contains 16 residues.

The chain is built from TRBV6-6 and TRBJ2-5, with D unclear. The CDR3 extends over 11 amino acids. Trimming stripped 5 bases from V and 5 bases from J, with 6 bases between. In germline, CDR1 is MNHNY, CDR2 SVGAGI (reference sequence). The CDR3 reads CASSPLETQYF. The DNA of the CDR3 is TGTGCCAGCAGTCCACTGGAGACCCAGTACTTC.